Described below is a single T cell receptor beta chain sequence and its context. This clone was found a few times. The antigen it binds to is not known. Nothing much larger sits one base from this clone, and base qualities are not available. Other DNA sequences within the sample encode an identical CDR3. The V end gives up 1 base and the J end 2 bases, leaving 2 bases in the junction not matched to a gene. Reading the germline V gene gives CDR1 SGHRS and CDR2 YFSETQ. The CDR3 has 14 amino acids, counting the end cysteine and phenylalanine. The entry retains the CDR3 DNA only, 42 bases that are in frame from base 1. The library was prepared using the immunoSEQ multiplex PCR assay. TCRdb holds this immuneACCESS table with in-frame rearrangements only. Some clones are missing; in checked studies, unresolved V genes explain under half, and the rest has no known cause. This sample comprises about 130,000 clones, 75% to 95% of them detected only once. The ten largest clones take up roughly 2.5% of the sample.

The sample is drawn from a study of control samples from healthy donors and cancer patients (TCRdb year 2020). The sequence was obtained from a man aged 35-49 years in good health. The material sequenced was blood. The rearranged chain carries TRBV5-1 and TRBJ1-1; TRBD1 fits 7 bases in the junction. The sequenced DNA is TGCGCCAGCAGCTTGACAGGGGCTAACACTGAAGCTTTCTTT. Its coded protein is CASSLTGANTEAFF. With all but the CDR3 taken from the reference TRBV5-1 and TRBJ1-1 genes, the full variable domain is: KAGVTQTPRYLIKTRGQQVTLSCSPISGHRSVSWYQQTPGQGLQFLFEYFSETQRNKGNFPGRFSGRQFSNSRSEMNVSTLELGDSALYLCASSLTGANTEAFFGQGTRLTVV.